This T cell receptor (beta chain) was found in a study of cytomegalovirus exposure and HLA in healthy donors. Findings and caveats of the study: In terms of immune exposure information, only CMV serostatus was available.

V shed 8 bases and J 0 bases; nucleotides not matched to a gene: 3. The CDR3 extends over 15 amino acids. Looked up from germline, CDR1 is MNHEY and CDR2 is SMNVEV (reference sequence). Every donor was a healthy person donating bone marrow. Primers included in the PCR were 60 Vbeta and 13 Jbeta primers. The repertoire was sequenced with immunoSEQ multiplex PCR; TCRdb's copy has only in-frame clones and lacks some. Seen here are 50,000 to 65,000 clones, roughly 77% observed once, and the top ten hold approximately 5%. Worth noting for this clone: Its antigen is as yet unknown.

This TCR came from a woman under 40 in good health and CMV-seronegative. The sequencing sample was made of PBMCs. The chain links TRBV27 to TRBJ1-5; 11 bases are a match to TRBD1. DNA of the CDR3: TGTGCCAGCGCGGACAGGGGGCTTAGCAATCAGCCCCAGCATTTT. It is translated as CASADRGLSNQPQHF.